This T cell receptor (beta chain) was observed in a study of OX40 agonist ivuxolimab in advanced cancers. CDR3 length: 14 residues. Germline V gives CDR1 KGHSH, CDR2 LQKENI. V lost 3 bases and J lost 3, with 12 bases in between. Sequencing was performed with immunoSEQ multiplex PCR; in TCRdb, only in-frame clones are kept and a portion is missing. In the table there are 30,000 to 50,000 clones, approximately 90% of which are singletons. The sample in question was CD4+ or CD8+ T cells sorted from blood, obtained in a trial of the OX40 agonist ivuxolimab. The receptor was derived from an adult with an advanced solid tumor such as melanoma, head and neck, liver or kidney cancer. The gene calls are TRBV18 and TRBJ2-7; D call uncertain. The CDR3 DNA follows: TGTGCCAGCTCACCGTTACGAGATCTCTACGAGCAGTACTTC. Residues: CASSPLRDLYEQYF.